The 7 T cell receptor beta chains in this list originate from one sample, sequenced in a study of shared clonotypes between healthy human individuals. This table comes from immunoSEQ multiplex PCR, and its TCRdb copy is limited to in-frame clones, with some not included. The sample has roughly 570,000 clones; nearly 98% are singletons. Naivety among CD8 cells was defined by CD45RO negativity and positive CCR7 selection, thereby excluding terminally differentiated effector memory CD45RA+ cells. Sequences were obtained from naive CD8+ T cells sorted from blood. These receptors came from a man between 25 and 39 years old in good health.

V usage is TRBV7-2 and J usage is TRBJ2-1; D unclear. Trimming shortened V by 1 base and J by 8 bases, and 12 bases separated the two germline ends. The CDR3 is 14 amino acids. CDR1 is SGHTA and CDR2 is FQGNSA in the germline V gene. The CDR3 spells CASSLGVGVDEQFF. The CDR3 DNA reads TGTGCCAGCAGCTTAGGGGTCGGAGTGGATGAGCAGTTCTTC.

The V call is TRBV7-9, the J call TRBJ2-7; D gene uncertain. V gave up 5 bases and J gave up 0 bases, with 17 bases separating them. This CDR3 contains 16 residues. Germline values: CDR1 SEHNR, CDR2 FQNEAQ (reference sequence). CDR3 protein: CASSPPVFANSYEQYF. As DNA, the CDR3 is TGTGCCAGCAGCCCGCCAGTATTCGCGAACTCCTACGAGCAGTACTTC.

Only a few counts were recorded for this clone. V is TRBV28 and J is TRBJ2-7, with D possibly TRBD2 on 6 matching bases. V was cut by 5 bases and J by 3 bases, with 11 bases left in between. CDR3 length equals 13 residues. The germline V gene encodes CDR1 MDHEN and CDR2 SYDVKM. The CDR3 nucleotides are TGTGCCAGCAGTCCCGGGGAGGACTACGAGCAGTACTTC. Translating it yields CASSPGEDYEQYF.

This clone has a single count. The chain joins TRBV15 to TRBJ2-2; 10 nucleotides line up with TRBD1. CDR1 and CDR2 from the germline V gene are LNHNV and YYDKDF (reference sequence). This CDR3 spans 15 amino acids. J lost 7 bases, V lost 5 bases, and 7 bases had no gene match. The CDR3 DNA sequence: TGTGCCACCAGCGAAAAGACAGGGGGCATCGGGGAGCTGTTTTTT. This gives the protein CATSEKTGGIGELFF.

J is TRBJ2-1 and V is TRBV7-9; tentative D call: TRBD2 (6 bases). V lost 7 bases and J 2 bases, leaving 15 bases between the germline ends. The CDR3 loop spans 15 amino acids. Per the germline V gene, CDR1 is SEHNR and CDR2 is FQNEAQ (reference sequence). The CDR3 nucleotides read TGTGCCAGCACCCGTGGGCGGGGAGCCTACAATGAGCAGTTCTTC. It specifies CASTRGRGAYNEQFF.

This clone showed up just once. This chain connects TRBV19 to TRBJ2-1; TRBD2 matches at 13 bases. This CDR3 comprises 15 residues. The J segment lost 6 bases and the V segment lost 5 bases, leaving 4 bases of the junction unmatched. Germline V gene data show CDR1 as LNHDA and CDR2 as SQIVND (reference sequence). CDR3 protein: CASSPWTSGSNEQFF. Written as DNA, the CDR3 is TGTGCCAGTAGTCCTTGGACTAGCGGGAGCAATGAGCAGTTCTTC.

The chain recombines TRBV19 with TRBJ2-7, with D perhaps matching TRBD1 or TRBD2 (5 bases each). The CDR3 consists of 13 residues. Trimming cost V 7 bases and J 7 bases, with 17 bases left between them. Germline V CDR1 and CDR2: LNHDA, SQIVND (reference sequence). The CDR3 sequence: CASTWGPGREQYF. DNA for the CDR3: TGTGCCAGTACGTGGGGACCAGGGCGGGAGCAGTACTTC.